The 27 T cell receptor beta chains below come from one sample, sequenced in a study of spatial heterogeneity in lung cancer. Study results and limitations: Tumor mutation counts were tracked by expanded intratumoral alpha and beta TCR counts.

Antigen specificity for these receptors is unknown. MiXCR was run by TCRdb on the 5' RACE reads, yielding one entry per CDR3 protein. This table holds thousands of distinct CDR3 sequences, 10% to 12% found once. Regarding time point: sample taken at primary tumor resection. The sample was lung tumor tissue, taken at surgery. These receptors came from a male donor with early-stage non-small cell lung cancer.

The chain links TRBV7-2 to TRBJ1-6, with unresolved D. From germline, CDR1 is SGHTA and CDR2 FQGNSA. The CDR3 has 16 amino acids. V shed 6 bases and J shed 0 bases, with 12 bases lying between them. CDR3 nucleotides: TGTGCCAGCAGTCAAACGAGGTTCTCCTATAATTCACCCCTCCACTTT. This codes for CASSQTRFSYNSPLHF.

In its sample, this clonotype ranks as medium-sized. The V gene is TRBV28, the J gene TRBJ2-6, with D tentatively TRBD2 (6 bases). V was cut by 5 bases and J by 5 bases, with 16 bases left in between. Germline lookup yields CDR1 MDHEN and CDR2 SYDVKM. This CDR3 region has 16 residues. In nucleotides, the CDR3 is TGTGCCAGCAGTGGGGAGGTGGGATTGAGGGCCAACGTCCTGACTTTC. This translates into CASSGEVGLRANVLTF.

J is TRBJ2-7 and V is TRBV5-4, with D uncertain. CDR1 is SGHNT, CDR2 YYREEE, per germline (reference sequence). V shed 3 bases and J shed 2 bases, with 18 bases lying between them. The CDR3 covers 16 residues. In DNA, the CDR3 is TGTGCCAGCAGCTCTCCTACGGTAGGGCCCCCCTACGAGCAGTACTTC. Translated: CASSSPTVGPPYEQYF. Full variable domain (rest looked up from reference TRBV5-4 and TRBJ2-7): ETGVTQSPTHLIKTRGQQVTLRCSSQSGHNTVSWYQQALGQGPQFIFQYYREEENGRGNFPPRFSGLQFPNYSSELNVNALELDDSALYLCASSSPTVGPPYEQYFGPGTRLTVT.

This chain uses TRBV11-1 with TRBJ2-5; perhaps TRBD2 as D (6 bases). There are 14 residues in the CDR3. The ends were cut back, 8 bases at V and 2 bases at J, with 15 bases in the middle. CDR1 SGHAT and CDR2 FQDESV come from the germline V gene (reference sequence). The CDR3 nucleotides are TGTGCCAGCCGGAGGGACGGACGACAAGAGACCCAGTACTTC. The encoded protein is CASRRDGRQETQYF. The whole variable domain, remainder taken from reference TRBV11-1 and TRBJ2-5, is EAEVAQSPRYKITEKSQAVAFWCDPISGHATLYWYRQILGQGPELLVQFQDESVVDDSQLPKDRFSAERLKGVDSTLKIQPAELGDSAMYLCASRRDGRQETQYFGPGTRLLVL.

V and J are TRBV19 and TRBJ2-1; 8 bases fit TRBD2. V lost 4 bases, J lost 10 bases, and 6 bases stayed unmatched. The germline V gene encodes CDR1 LNHDA and CDR2 SQIVND (reference sequence). The CDR3 spans 13 residues. CDR3 in amino acids: CASSNGLALEQFF. DNA of the CDR3: TGTGCCAGTAGTAACGGACTAGCCTTAGAGCAGTTCTTC.

By frequency in the sample, this clonotype is medium-sized (0.01 to 0.1%). The chain is built from TRBV6-5 and TRBJ2-1, with 10 bases aligning to TRBD2. The trim removed 5 bases at V and 14 bases at J, leaving 6 bases unmatched. Germline CDR1 reads MNHEY; CDR2 reads SVGAGI. The CDR3 runs 12 residues. The CDR3 DNA sequence: TGTGCCAGCAGTGATCCTAGCGGGAGAAAGTTCTTC. This encodes CASSDPSGRKFF.

This clonotype is deemed medium-sized. The rearrangement uses TRBV11-1 and TRBJ1-2, with 7 bases lining up with TRBD1. After removal of 5 bases from V and 2 bases from J, the junction contained 8 bases not matched to a gene. This CDR3 is 15 amino acids long. CDR1 and CDR2 (germline): SGHAT, FQDESV (reference sequence). The CDR3 reads CASSPSPTGNYGYTF. Written as DNA, the CDR3 is TGTGCCAGCAGCCCATCCCCGACAGGGAACTATGGCTACACCTTC.

This clonotype is a singleton in its sample. The V gene is TRBV6-5, the J gene TRBJ1-2, with D maybe TRBD1 (6 bases). V gave up 2 bases and J gave up 4 bases, with 14 bases separating them. Per the germline V gene, CDR1 is MNHEY and CDR2 is SVGAGI. This CDR3 comprises 15 residues. In DNA form, the CDR3 reads TGTGCCAGCAGTTACGGACAGATCTCCCCCTATGGCTACACCTTC. This codes for CASSYGQISPYGYTF.

By proportion, this clonotype is medium-sized. The CDR3 here is CASSPGLGQPQHF. The CDR3 bases are TGTGCCAGCAGCCCAGGGCTGGGTCAGCCCCAGCATTTT. The genes are TRBV3-1 and TRBJ1-5; D may be TRBD1 (5 bases). V was clipped by 4 bases and J by 6 bases, with 10 bases between them. CDR1 is LGHDT, CDR2 YNNKEL, per germline (reference sequence). The CDR3 totals 13 residues.

This clonotype was detected many times. This chain uses TRBV18 with TRBJ2-7; D not resolved. This CDR3 contains 12 residues. The V and J ends lost 2 bases and 0 bases respectively, with 2 bases between them. Looked up from germline, CDR1 is KGHSH and CDR2 is LQKENI. The CDR3 DNA follows: TGTGCCAGCTCACCAAACTCCTACGAGCAGTACTTC. It is translated as CASSPNSYEQYF.

By proportion, this clonotype is medium-sized. The J gene is TRBJ1-3, the V gene TRBV28, with D possibly TRBD1 on 5 matching bases. V was shortened by 4 bases and J by 3 bases, with 10 bases between the two germline ends. There are 14 residues in the CDR3. Per germline, CDR1 MDHEN and CDR2 SYDVKM. The CDR3, as DNA: TGTGCCAGCAGTTCCCAGGGAGTTGGAAACACCATATATTTT. Its protein is CASSSQGVGNTIYF.

In this sample, this clonotype is medium-sized. V and J are TRBV7-2 and TRBJ2-2; a weak D match, TRBD1 (6 bases). Germline V gene data show CDR1 as SGHTA and CDR2 as FQGNSA. The V end was cut by 5 bases, the J end by 10 bases, with 14 bases between. This CDR3 contains 13 residues. CDR3 residues: CASSNQGIAELFF. CDR3 in DNA: TGTGCCAGCAGCAACCAGGGGATCGCGGAGCTGTTTTTT.

By sample share, this clonotype is large. The CDR3 sequence is CASSLPGAVGSPLHF. CDR3 DNA sequence: TGTGCCAGCAGCTTACCCGGGGCAGTGGGTTCACCCCTCCACTTT. The rearrangement links TRBV7-9 to TRBJ1-6; possible D gene TRBD1, 5 bases. Germline loops: CDR1 SEHNR, CDR2 FQNEAQ (reference sequence). The CDR3 runs 15 residues. The V end was cut by 2 bases, the J end by 9 bases, with 14 bases between.

By frequency in the sample, this clonotype is medium-sized. The chain carries TRBV4-3 and TRBJ1-2; a possible D gene is TRBD1 (6 bases). Trimming took off 1 base at V and 4 bases at J, with 10 bases between the two ends. The CDR3 length is 14 residues. Germline assignment: CDR1 LGHNA and CDR2 YSLEER. CDR3 bases: TGCGCCAGCAGCCAAGTCCGGGACACCTATGGCTACACCTTC. Its translation: CASSQVRDTYGYTF.

This clonotype is labeled medium-sized. The V and J genes are TRBV10-1 and TRBJ1-1, with a tentative D call TRBD1 (5 bases). CDR1 WNHNN and CDR2 SYGVQD come from the germline V gene (reference sequence). V was cut by 0 bases and J by 8 bases, with 10 bases left in between. This CDR3 has 13 residues. The CDR3 sequence is CASSESERTEAFF. The CDR3 nucleotides read TGCGCCAGCAGTGAGTCGGAGAGGACAGAAGCTTTCTTT.

By its share, this clonotype is medium-sized (0.01 to 0.1%). The chain recombines TRBV6-5 with TRBJ1-6; D gene unclear. The CDR3 extends over 13 amino acids. Germline V lookup: CDR1 MNHEY, CDR2 SVGAGI. V shed 9 bases and J shed 10 bases, with 16 bases lying between them. DNA of the CDR3: TGTGCCAGTTACCACGGGGTTGGATCACCCCTCCACTTT. Translated: CASYHGVGSPLHF.

This clonotype is a singleton in its sample. This rearrangement joins TRBV4-2 to TRBJ2-3, with TRBD2 identical over 9 bases. CDR1 and CDR2 from the germline V gene are LGHNA and YNFKEQ. J was trimmed by 4 bases and V by 4 bases; bases with no gene match: 9. This CDR3 is 16 amino acids long. The CDR3 spells CASSPRGSGGSDTQYF. The CDR3 DNA follows: TGTGCCAGCAGCCCCCGGGGTAGCGGGGGATCAGATACGCAGTATTTT.

Sample share makes this clonotype medium-sized. The chain carries TRBV5-3 and TRBJ2-4; unclear D gene. TRBV5-3 counts as an open reading frame of uncertain function. The CDR3 sequence is 14 residues long. Trimming pared 0 bases from V and 0 bases from J, leaving 4 bases between. This chain's CDR3 is CARSLAGAKNIQYF. The CDR3 bases are TGTGCCAGAAGCTTGGCAGGAGCCAAAAACATTCAGTACTTC.

This clonotype is deemed medium-sized (0.01 to 0.1%). This chain links TRBV18 with TRBJ2-5; D remains unclear. V lost 1 base and J 4 bases, leaving 1 base between the germline ends. Germline lookup yields CDR1 KGHSH and CDR2 LQKENI. The CDR3 loop spans 11 amino acids. Here the CDR3 DNA reads TGTGCCAGCTCACCACGAGAGACCCAGTACTTC. As protein: CASSPRETQYF.

Judged by abundance, this clonotype is medium-sized. This chain links TRBV20-1 with TRBJ2-7; no reliable D call. In germline, CDR1 is DFQATT, CDR2 SNEGSKA (reference sequence). CDR3 length equals 13 residues. V gave up 1 base and J gave up 2 bases, with 9 bases separating them. The CDR3 loop is CSARGLPTYEQYF. The DNA of the CDR3 is TGCAGTGCTAGAGGCTTGCCAACCTACGAGCAGTACTTC.

This clonotype was recorded at least ten times. This rearrangement joins TRBV7-2 to TRBJ2-3; D is unclear. Germline-derived CDR1 and CDR2 are SGHTA and FQGNSA. CDR3 length: 15 residues. With 0 bases removed from V and 2 bases from J, the gap between germline ends came to 9 bases. The CDR3 region has the DNA TGTGCCAGCAGCTTAGCGACACGGGCCACAGATACGCAGTATTTT. It translates to CASSLATRATDTQYF.

By proportion, this clonotype is medium-sized. The chain is built from TRBV20-1 and TRBJ2-7; 11 bases are a match to TRBD1. The germline CDR1 and CDR2 sequences are DFQATT and SNEGSKA (reference sequence). V trimming: 4 bases; J trimming: 4 bases; junction bases outside the gene matches: 6. The CDR3 length is 14 residues. The CDR3 DNA follows: TGCAGTGCTATTCGGGGACAGGGGGTATACGAGCAGTACTTC. This codes for CSAIRGQGVYEQYF.

This clonotype is classed as large. The rearrangement uses TRBV7-2 and TRBJ2-7, with 8 bases matching TRBD2. Germline CDR1 and CDR2: SGHTA and FQGNSA. V was pared by 0 bases and J by 2 bases, with 3 bases of the junction left unmatched. This CDR3 has 15 residues. The CDR3 sequence: CASSLAPGGPYEQYF. The CDR3 DNA reads as TGTGCCAGCAGCTTAGCTCCGGGGGGGCCCTACGAGCAGTACTTC.

Within the sample, this clonotype is medium-sized. V and J are TRBV7-8 and TRBJ1-6, with D possibly matching TRBD1 (6 bases). CDR3 size: 16 residues. Trimming took off 2 bases at V and 5 bases at J, with 13 bases between the two ends. Germline loops: CDR1 SGHVS, CDR2 FQNEAQ. The CDR3 DNA reads as TGTGCCAGCAGCTTACCCCCCGGACAGAATAATTCACCCCTCCACTTT. The encoded protein is CASSLPPGQNNSPLHF.

Relative to its sample, this clonotype is large. This sequence joins TRBV6-1 and TRBJ2-7, with D possibly matching TRBD2 (6 bases). Per the germline V gene, CDR1 is MNHNS and CDR2 is SASEGT. The CDR3 sequence is 15 residues long. Between the trimmed V and J ends, which lost 4 bases and 0 bases, there was a span of 13 bases. CDR3 bases: TGTGCCAGCAGTGTGACGGGGGATAGCTCCTACGAGCAGTACTTC. As protein: CASSVTGDSSYEQYF.

By sample share, this clonotype is medium-sized. This chain links TRBV4-2 with TRBJ1-4, with 11 nucleotides matching TRBD1. CDR3 length: 19 amino acids. The V gene's germline CDR1 is LGHNA and CDR2 YNFKEQ. After removal of 0 bases from V and 8 bases from J, the junction contained 14 bases not matched to a gene. The CDR3: CASSQDGGTGGTFYEKLFF. CDR3 bases: TGTGCCAGCAGCCAAGATGGTGGGACAGGGGGTACTTTTTACGAAAAACTGTTTTTT.

This clonotype is judged large. V is TRBV27 and J is TRBJ2-7, with D unclear. V was pared by 5 bases and J by 1 base, with 15 bases between. The CDR3 has 15 residues. The V gene's germline CDR1 is MNHEY and CDR2 SMNVEV (reference sequence). The CDR3 loop reads CASSPYSLGSYEQYF. Written as DNA, the CDR3 is TGTGCCAGCAGTCCCTACTCCTTGGGGTCCTACGAGCAGTACTTC.